Reported below is one TCR beta chain. Germline V gives CDR1 SNHLY, CDR2 FYNNEI. CDR3 size: 15 residues. Trimming shortened V by 7 bases and J by 2 bases, and 15 bases separated the two germline ends. The record originates from a study of blood T cell repertoires in COVID-19. Study in general: The United States, Italy and Spain supplied acute and convalescent COVID-19 samples.

Sequencing was performed with immunoSEQ multiplex PCR; in TCRdb, only in-frame clones are kept and a portion is missing. Here the sample spans about 280,000 clones, approximately 81% being singletons. Everyone who took part was about 18 to 90 years old, and they came from some 23 US areas. Participants' reported clinical history set cohort assignment. What was sequenced was PBMCs or T cells enriched from blood (not recorded which). The TCR originated in a woman in her fifties or sixties who had recovered from COVID-19. The chain carries TRBV2 and TRBJ1-5, with D perhaps matching TRBD1 (5 bases). CDR3 sequence reads: CASTRTGGGNQPQHF. CDR3 sequence (DNA): TGTGCCAGCACTCGGACGGGGGGTGGCAATCAGCCCCAGCATTTT. Full variable domain (outside the CDR3, taken from reference TRBV2 and TRBJ1-5): EPEVTQTPSHQVTQMGQEVILRCVPISNHLYFYWYRQILGQKVEFLVSFYNNEISEKSEIFDDQFSVERPDGSNFTLKIRSTKLEDSAMYFCASTRTGGGNQPQHFGDGTRLSIL.